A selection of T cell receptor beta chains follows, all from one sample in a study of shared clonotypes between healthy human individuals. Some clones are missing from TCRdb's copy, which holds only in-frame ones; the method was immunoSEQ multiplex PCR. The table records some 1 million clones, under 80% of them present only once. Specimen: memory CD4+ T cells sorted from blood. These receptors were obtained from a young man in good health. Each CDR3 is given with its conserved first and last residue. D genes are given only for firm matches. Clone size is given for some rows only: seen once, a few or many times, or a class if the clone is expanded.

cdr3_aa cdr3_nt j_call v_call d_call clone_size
CASSPNLDRTYEQYF TGTGCCAGCAGCCCCAACTTGGACCGGACCTACGAGCAGTACTTC TRBJ2-7 TRBV7-8 . .
CASSSIFLGDRGNTEAFF TGTGCCAGCAGTTCAATATTTCTTGGGGACAGGGGGAACACTGAAGCTTTCTTT TRBJ1-1 TRBV27 TRBD1 .
CASSQERLADQETQYF TGCGCCAGCAGCCAAGAGCGACTAGCGGACCAAGAGACCCAGTACTTC TRBJ2-5 TRBV4-1 TRBD2 .
CASSRQGPNEKLFF TGTGCCAGCAGCCGGCAGGGTCCTAATGAAAAACTGTTTTTT TRBJ1-4 TRBV6-1 . .
CASSPNLAGVETQYF TGTGCCAGCAGCCCAAATCTAGCGGGGGTTGAGACCCAGTACTTC TRBJ2-5 TRBV11-1 TRBD2 .
CASSLQGASSPLHF TGTGCCAGCTCACTTCAGGGAGCAAGTTCACCCCTCCACTTT TRBJ1-6 TRBV18 . .
CSASSKNEQFF TGCAGTGCTAGCTCAAAAAATGAGCAGTTCTTC TRBJ2-1 TRBV20-1 . .
CATSRGLPGQGRFGNQPQHF TGTGCCACCAGCAGAGGCCTTCCTGGACAGGGGCGGTTTGGCAATCAGCCCCAGCATTTT TRBJ1-5 TRBV15 TRBD1 once
CAWRKGGPNEQYF TGTGCCTGGCGCAAAGGGGGCCCCAACGAGCAGTACTTC TRBJ2-7 TRBV30 TRBD1 once
CASSVVAGGGASETQYF TGTGCCAGCAGCGTAGTGGCTGGCGGGGGGGCGTCAGAGACCCAGTACTTC TRBJ2-5 TRBV9 TRBD2 .
CASRVTGTSGINEQFF TGTGCCAGCAGAGTCACCGGGACTAGCGGGATAAATGAGCAGTTCTTC TRBJ2-1 TRBV11-2 TRBD2 .
CASSSDRGRTYNEQFF TGCGCCAGCAGCTCTGACAGGGGTCGCACCTACAATGAGCAGTTCTTC TRBJ2-1 TRBV5-1 TRBD1 .
CASSPEGILAKNIQYF TGTGCCAGCAGTCCCGAAGGGATCCTAGCCAAAAACATTCAGTACTTC TRBJ2-4 TRBV28 . .
CASSEGLAGTDTQYF TGTGCCAGCAGTGAGGGACTAGCGGGCACAGATACGCAGTATTTT TRBJ2-3 TRBV2 TRBD2 .
CASSHRTYEQYF TGTGCCAGCAGCCACAGAACCTACGAGCAGTACTTC TRBJ2-7 TRBV28 . .
CASSPDGTSGSTFF TGTGCCAGCAGCCCCGACGGGACTAGCGGGAGTACTTTCTTC TRBJ2-1 TRBV7-2 TRBD2 .
CARNRDIQETQYF TGTGCCAGAAACCGGGACATCCAAGAGACCCAGTACTTC TRBJ2-5 TRBV27 . .
CASSPRGQGVSGNTIYF TGTGCCAGCTCACCACGAGGACAGGGGGTCTCTGGAAACACCATATATTTT TRBJ1-3 TRBV18 TRBD1 once
CAWSSTGVTLPQHF TGTGCCTGGAGTTCGACAGGGGTCACTCTCCCCCAGCATTTT TRBJ1-5 TRBV30 TRBD1 few
CASSVTSGGTDTQYF TGTGCCAGCAGTGTGACTAGCGGTGGCACAGATACGCAGTATTTT TRBJ2-3 TRBV6-1 TRBD2 few
CASSLRGDVTEAFF TGTGCCAGCAGCTTGCGAGGGGATGTTACTGAAGCTTTCTTT TRBJ1-1 TRBV5-8 . .
CASRMSDSMETQYF TGCGCCTCCCGGATGTCTGACTCGATGGAGACCCAGTACTTC TRBJ2-5 TRBV5-1 . few
CASSEPQKPPGRYSGNTIYF TGCGCCAGCAGTGAGCCACAAAAACCTCCGGGACGGTACTCTGGAAACACCATATATTTT TRBJ1-3 TRBV10-1 . .
CASRLNPQSYSYEQYF TGTGCAAGTCGCTTAAATCCCCAGAGCTACTCCTACGAGCAGTACTTC TRBJ2-7 TRBV12-2 . .
CASSVGANTEAFF TGCGCCAGCAGTGTCGGGGCGAACACTGAAGCTTTCTTT TRBJ1-1 TRBV5-1 . .
CAISEDRGQGEKLFF TGTGCCATCAGTGAGGACAGGGGGCAAGGTGAAAAACTGTTTTTT TRBJ1-4 TRBV10-3 TRBD1 .
CASSPSRDQPQHF TGTGCCAGCTCACCATCCAGGGATCAGCCCCAGCATTTT TRBJ1-5 TRBV18 . few
CASSEYGGPGLDEQFF TGTGCCAGCAGTGAATACGGGGGACCCGGTTTGGATGAGCAGTTCTTC TRBJ2-1 TRBV25-1 . .
CASSSWTGKTGELFF TGTGCCAGCAGCAGCTGGACAGGGAAAACCGGGGAGCTGTTTTTT TRBJ2-2 TRBV5-4 TRBD1 once
CASTSEGVLYGYTF TGTGCCAGCACCTCCGAGGGGGTACTTTATGGCTACACCTTC TRBJ1-2 TRBV27 . .
CAISDRGGLAPTDTQYF TGTGCCATCAGTGATCGGGGGGGACTAGCCCCCACAGATACGCAGTATTTT TRBJ2-3 TRBV10-3 TRBD2 .
CASSLGGASYGYTF TGCGCCAGCAGCTTAGGGGGGGCGAGCTATGGCTACACCTTC TRBJ1-2 TRBV5-1 . .
CASRGQGMNTEAFF TGTGCCAGTCGCGGACAGGGGATGAACACTGAAGCTTTCTTT TRBJ1-1 TRBV2 TRBD1 .
CAYSRPAPTGELFF TGTGCCTACTCCCGCCCTGCTCCCACCGGGGAGCTGTTTTTT TRBJ2-2 TRBV6-1 . few
CASSLSAVVEAFF TGTGCCAGCAGTTTATCGGCGGTGGTTGAAGCTTTCTTT TRBJ1-1 TRBV28 . once
CASSLSWKANTGELFF TGTGCCAGCAGCTTATCCTGGAAGGCGAACACCGGGGAGCTGTTTTTT TRBJ2-2 TRBV11-3 . .
CARAEGRTGGEQYF TGTGCCCGGGCTGAGGGCAGGACCGGAGGAGAGCAGTACTTC TRBJ2-7 TRBV30 . .